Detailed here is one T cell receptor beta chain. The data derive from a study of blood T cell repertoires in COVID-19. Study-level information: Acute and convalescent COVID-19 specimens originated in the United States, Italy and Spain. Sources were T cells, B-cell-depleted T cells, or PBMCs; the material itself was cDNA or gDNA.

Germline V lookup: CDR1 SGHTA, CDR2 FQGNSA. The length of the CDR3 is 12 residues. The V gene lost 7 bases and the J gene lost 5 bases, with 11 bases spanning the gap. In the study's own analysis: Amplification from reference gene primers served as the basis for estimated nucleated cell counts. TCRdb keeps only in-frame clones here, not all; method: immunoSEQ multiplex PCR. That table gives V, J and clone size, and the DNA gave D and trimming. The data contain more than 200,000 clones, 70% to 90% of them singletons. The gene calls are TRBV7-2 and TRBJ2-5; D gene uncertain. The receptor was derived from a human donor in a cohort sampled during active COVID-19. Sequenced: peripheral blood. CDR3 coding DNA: TGTGCCAGCACCAACCCCGGGGAGACCCAGTACTTC. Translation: CASTNPGETQYF.